Sequencing of this TCR beta chain was carried out in a study of T cell responses to AZD1222 COVID-19 vaccine (dated by TCRdb to about 2021). Context from the whole study: Because spike-specific TCR depth and breadth did not differ between the two schedules, AZD1222 recipients who got a second dose at roughly 4 weeks were pooled with those who got a second dose at roughly 12 weeks. Trial participants were enrolled by age into 18-55, 56-69 and 70-plus year subgroups, with around 150, 28 and 57 TCR-sequenced participants respectively. A total of 230 to 250 trial participants underwent TCR sequencing, of whom roughly 210 had received two doses of AZD1222 and approximately 26 had received two doses of the MenACWY control vaccine.

The sample's time point label, decoded: baseline before first vaccination. Vaccinee samples came from UK trials COV001 and COV002, including a single-blind randomized controlled phase 2/3 trial of AZD1222 (ChAdOx1 nCoV-19) in healthy adults. For TCRbeta chain sequencing, PBMC samples were collected from trial participants at day 0 and at day 28 after the second dose. As regards this clone: Its binding antigen is unknown. No base quality information exists; no much larger clone differs at one position.

What the study reported, not specific to this receptor: The vaccine-associated CD4 TCRs covered the entire spike protein, and the dominant responses fell in regions 160-218 and 743-854. Most participants were white British and females outnumbered males, and the authors suggested that clonal diversity may have been underestimated. The 56-69-year group was small, and its depth increase did not reach significance, likely because of low power. Conclusions about previously exposed vaccinees are limited because only 6 or 7 AZD1222 recipients were SARS-CoV-2 seropositive at baseline. Epitopes outside the regions mutated in the B.1.351 and B.1.1.7 variants were reportedly recognized by nearly half of the unique spike-specific TCRs. After two AZD1222 doses, spike-specific TCR breadth and depth were significantly higher than at day 0 and than in MenACWY recipients. Because no day 14 peak-response samples were available, the repertoires could be characterized only after the peak T cell response.

The CDR3 regions of human TCRbeta chains were analyzed by immunosequencing. On the study's bioinformatics: Repertoire TCRs were checked for matches against a reference library of SARS-CoV-2-specific TCRs that had been generated using the MIRA antigen-specificity platform. Breadth was defined as the fraction of unique TCRs that were SARS-CoV-2-associated, and depth was defined as the fraction of total T cells that were SARS-CoV-2-associated. Using the MIRA data, every spike-specific TCR was mapped to the spike region that the TCR reacted to and assigned to either a CD4 or a CD8 class. Log10-transformed breadth and depth values were compared by one-way ANOVA with Sidak's multiple comparisons tests. In its TCRdb copy, this immuneACCESS table keeps in-frame sequences only and misses some clones. Where compared with another copy, unresolved V genes explain less than half of these, and the others have no known cause. That table is the source of V, J and clone size, and D and trimming were worked out from the DNA. This sample holds about 140,000 clones; almost 90% were observed only once. Roughly 3.8% of the sample rests with the top ten.

The junction carries 11 bases between V and J, which are trimmed by 0 bases and 1 base respectively. There are 16 amino acids in the CDR3, from cysteine to phenylalanine inclusive. Only CDR3 DNA remains: 48 bases, in frame from the first base. The germline V gene provides CDR1 SGDLS and CDR2 YYNGEE. Recombination linked TRBV9 to TRBJ1-3, with TRBD1 perhaps the D gene, on 5 matching bases. The receptor was derived from an adult in good health. The sample in question was peripheral blood, obtained on day 0 of AZD1222 vaccination. The CDR3 reads CASSVELRGSGNTIYF. The DNA reads TGTGCCAGCAGCGTAGAGCTAAGGGGTTCTGGAAACACCATATATTTT.